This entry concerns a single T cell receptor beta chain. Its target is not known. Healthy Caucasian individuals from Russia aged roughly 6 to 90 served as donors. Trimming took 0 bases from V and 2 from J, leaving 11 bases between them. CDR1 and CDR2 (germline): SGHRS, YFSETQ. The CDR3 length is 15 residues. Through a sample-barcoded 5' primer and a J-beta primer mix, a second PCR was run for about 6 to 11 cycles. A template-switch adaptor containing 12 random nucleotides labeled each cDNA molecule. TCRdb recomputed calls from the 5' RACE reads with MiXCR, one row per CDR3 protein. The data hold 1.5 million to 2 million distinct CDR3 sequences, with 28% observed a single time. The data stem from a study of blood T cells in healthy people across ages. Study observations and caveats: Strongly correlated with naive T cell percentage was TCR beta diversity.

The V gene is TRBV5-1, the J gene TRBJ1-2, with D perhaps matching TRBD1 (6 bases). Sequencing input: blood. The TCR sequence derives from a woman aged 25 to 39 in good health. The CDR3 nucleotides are TGCGCCAGCAGCTTGGAAATTACAGGGAACTATGGCTACACCTTC. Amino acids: CASSLEITGNYGYTF.